The 20 T cell receptor beta chains in this list originate from one sample, sequenced in a study of T-cell memory formation after mild COVID-19. TCRdb itself ran the 5' RACE reads through MiXCR, one entry per CDR3 protein. The sample includes some 310,000 distinct CDR3 sequences, 20% to 25% of them seen just once. The sequencing input was PBMCs or a T cell subset sorted from them (not recorded which). The receptor source for this set is a young man who had mild COVID-19 (a few samples of this study predate the infection). Cell type and time point are not known.

This clonotype came up a few times. The rearrangement links TRBV6-1 to TRBJ1-3, with unresolved D. The CDR3 runs 13 residues. The germline CDR1 and CDR2 sequences are MNHNS and SASEGT. The V gene lost 3 bases and the J gene lost 7 bases, with 10 bases spanning the gap. As DNA, the CDR3 is TGTGCCAGCAGTGACGTCGGGTCCAACACCATATATTTT. The encoded protein is CASSDVGSNTIYF.

Here the CDR3 DNA reads TGTGCCAGCAGTTACTACAGGTCTGACGAAAAACTGTTTTTT. Its protein is CASSYYRSDEKLFF. The genes are TRBV6-2 or TRBV6-3 and TRBJ1-4, with D maybe TRBD1 (5 bases). This CDR3 has 14 amino acids. Trimming stripped 1 base from V and 8 bases from J, with 11 bases between. Germline V CDR1 and CDR2: MNHEY, SVGEGT.

This clonotype was seen a handful of times. The genes are TRBV7-3 and TRBJ1-1; D unresolved. V dropped 1 base and J dropped 8 bases, with 11 bases sitting between them. Germline CDR1 is SGHTA and CDR2 is FQGTGA. The CDR3 runs to 13 residues. CDR3 sequence: CASSLSGLPEAFF. The CDR3 region has the DNA TGTGCCAGCAGCTTAAGTGGGTTGCCAGAAGCTTTCTTT.

The chain uses TRBV6-5 and TRBJ2-1; 8 bases match TRBD1. V lost 6 bases and J lost 6; bases outside the gene matches: 10. The CDR3 loop spans 15 amino acids. The germline V gene has CDR1 MNHEY and CDR2 SVGAGI. The CDR3: CASSLRDRRGNEQFF. CDR3 in DNA: TGTGCCAGCAGCCTCCGGGACAGGCGCGGCAATGAGCAGTTCTTC.

The chain uses TRBV24-1 and TRBJ2-5; D may be TRBD1 (5 bases). From germline, CDR1 is KGHDR and CDR2 SFDVKD. V lost 1 base to trimming and J lost 2 bases, with 10 bases between them. This CDR3 region has 15 residues. CDR3 residues: CATSDFLTDQETQYF. In DNA form, the CDR3 reads TGTGCCACCAGTGATTTTCTGACAGATCAAGAGACCCAGTACTTC.

CDR3 bases: TGCAGCGTTGATTTTGTGGCAGACCCTCATGGCTACACCTTC. As protein: CSVDFVADPHGYTF. The V and J genes are TRBV29-1 and TRBJ1-2; D unclear. Germline V CDR1 and CDR2: SQVTM, ANQGSEA. V lost 3 bases and J 6 bases, leaving 17 bases between the germline ends. The CDR3 has 14 residues.

This clonotype showed up just a few times. The chain has TRBV5-4 and TRBJ2-5, with D perhaps matching TRBD2 (5 bases). V was cut by 4 bases and J by 4 bases, with 14 bases left in between. The germline gives CDR1 SGHNT, CDR2 YYREEE (reference sequence). The CDR3 is 14 residues long. The CDR3 DNA follows: TGTGCCAGCAGCCCCATGGGGAGTAGAGAGACCCAGTACTTC. As protein: CASSPMGSRETQYF.

This clonotype was found a few times. The rearrangement links TRBV14 to TRBJ1-2; 8 nucleotides agree with TRBD1. CDR3 length equals 15 residues. V lost 1 base to trimming and J lost 6 bases; unmatched junction nucleotides: 7. CDR1 SGHDN and CDR2 FVKESK come from the germline V gene. The CDR3: CASSQVDRGGNGYTF. The CDR3 DNA reads as TGTGCCAGCAGCCAAGTCGACAGGGGAGGGAATGGCTACACCTTC.

This clonotype was counted only a few times. V and J are TRBV28 and TRBJ1-4; D perhaps matches TRBD1 (6 bases). The CDR3 covers 16 residues. The germline V gene has CDR1 MDHEN and CDR2 SYDVKM. The V end lost 6 bases, the J end lost 6 bases, and 20 bases lay between the germline ends. The CDR3 is CASRPELDRRHEKLFF. CDR3 nucleotide sequence: TGTGCCAGCAGACCCGAACTAGACAGGCGACATGAAAAACTGTTTTTT.

Comment on this clonotype: A much bigger clone sits one base away, suggesting this may be a read error. The chain combines TRBV5-1 with TRBJ1-1; 11 nucleotides match TRBD1. CDR1 is SGHRS and CDR2 is YFSETQ in the germline V gene. The trim removed 0 bases at V and 10 bases at J, leaving 2 bases unmatched. This CDR3 is 13 amino acids long. The CDR3 nucleotides read TGCGCCAGCAGCTTGGGGGACAGGGGGACAGCTTTCTTT. It yields the protein CASSLGDRGTAFF.

This clonotype showed up many times. V usage is TRBV9 and J usage is TRBJ2-1, with D unresolved. CDR1 and CDR2 from the germline V gene are SGDLS and YYNGEE. The V and J ends lost 3 bases and 10 bases respectively, with 8 bases between them. There are 11 residues in the CDR3. As DNA, the CDR3 is TGTGCCAGCAGCGGTGGTTTAGAGCAGTTCTTC. Amino acid sequence: CASSGGLEQFF.

The chain employs TRBV7-2 and TRBJ2-1; the D gene is possibly TRBD2 (5 bases). Deletions cut 5 bases from V and 4 bases from J, with 15 bases between. This CDR3 contains 15 residues. Germline-derived CDR1 and CDR2 are SGHTA and FQGNSA. The CDR3 DNA is TGTGCCAGCAGCGCTATGGAGCGGAGTTACAATGAGCAGTTCTTC. This codes for CASSAMERSYNEQFF.

The table lists this clonotype with a few counts. The rearrangement links TRBV4-3 to TRBJ2-1, with D hard to call. V was cut by 4 bases and J by 0 bases, with 10 bases left in between. Germline V gene sequence: CDR1 LGHNA, CDR2 YSLEER. The CDR3 covers 15 residues. The CDR3 protein is CASSPLGYSYNEQFF. CDR3 sequence (DNA): TGCGCCAGCAGCCCTCTAGGGTACTCCTACAATGAGCAGTTCTTC.

This clonotype has a handful of counts. This chain uses TRBV11-1 with TRBJ2-2, with 7 bases aligning to TRBD2. Germline V gene data show CDR1 as SGHAT and CDR2 as FQDESV (reference sequence). CDR3 length: 16 residues. V dropped 2 bases and J dropped 2; count of bases not matched to a gene: 5. The CDR3 spells CASSLLAERNTGELFF. Here the CDR3 DNA reads TGTGCCAGCAGCTTACTAGCGGAACGAAACACCGGGGAGCTGTTTTTT.

The rearrangement links TRBV3-1 to TRBJ2-2; 8 bases are shared with TRBD2. J gave up 0 bases and V 5 bases, and 5 bases lay outside the gene matches. The germline gives CDR1 LGHDT, CDR2 YNNKEL (reference sequence). The CDR3 is 16 residues long. CDR3 nucleotides: TGTGCCAGCAGCACGAGCGGGGGCTCGAACACCGGGGAGCTGTTTTTT. It codes for CASSTSGGSNTGELFF.

This clonotype was seen at least ten times. The CDR3 region has the DNA TGTGCCAGCAGCCTGACTAGCGGGAGGTACAATGAGCAGTTCTTC. It encodes CASSLTSGRYNEQFF. The chain has TRBV12-3 or TRBV12-4 and TRBJ2-1, with 13 bases that match TRBD2. The CDR3 is made up of 15 amino acids. After removal of 6 bases from V and 4 bases from J, the junction contained 3 bases not matched to a gene.

This clonotype was seen only a few times. V usage is TRBV5-1 and J usage is TRBJ2-6; 7 bases fit TRBD1. This CDR3 is built from 11 residues. J was trimmed by 13 bases and V by 5 bases; bases with no gene match: 3. Germline CDR1 reads SGHRS; CDR2 reads YFSETQ. CDR3 bases: TGCGCCAGCAGGGCGACAGGGGTCCTGACTTTC. It specifies CASRATGVLTF.

This chain joins TRBV19 and TRBJ1-1; perhaps TRBD1 as D (6 bases). V was cut by 8 bases and J by 8 bases, with 21 bases left in between. CDR3 length: 14 residues. Germline lookup yields CDR1 LNHDA and CDR2 SQIVND (reference sequence). CDR3 loop: CASQNPGGLGEAFF. The CDR3 coding sequence is TGTGCCAGTCAGAATCCTGGGGGCCTCGGGGAAGCTTTCTTT. Based on the CDR3 plus reference TRBV19 and TRBJ1-1, the full variable domain is DGGITQSPKYLFRKEGQNVTLSCEQNLNHDAMYWYRQDPGQGLRLIYYSQIVNDFQKGDIAEGYSVSREKKESFPLTVTSAQKNPTAFYLCASQNPGGLGEAFFGQGTRLTVV.

J is TRBJ2-1 and V is TRBV20-1; 7 bases are shared with TRBD2. Germline assignment: CDR1 DFQATT and CDR2 SNEGSKA (reference sequence). The CDR3 covers 14 residues. Unmatched junction bases numbered 8, after V lost 3 bases and J lost 6 bases. The chain's CDR3 is CSARREAGRNEQFF. As DNA, the CDR3 is TGCAGTGCTAGGAGGGAAGCGGGGCGCAATGAGCAGTTCTTC.

There are a few counts of this clonotype. The chain couples TRBV9 to TRBJ1-2; 9 bases are shared with TRBD1. The CDR3 runs to 15 residues. Germline-derived CDR1 and CDR2 are SGDLS and YYNGEE. V was clipped by 0 bases and J by 8 bases; unmatched bases: 8. This chain's CDR3 is CASSVASQGAKGYTF. DNA for the CDR3: TGTGCCAGCAGCGTAGCCTCACAGGGGGCGAAAGGCTACACCTTC.